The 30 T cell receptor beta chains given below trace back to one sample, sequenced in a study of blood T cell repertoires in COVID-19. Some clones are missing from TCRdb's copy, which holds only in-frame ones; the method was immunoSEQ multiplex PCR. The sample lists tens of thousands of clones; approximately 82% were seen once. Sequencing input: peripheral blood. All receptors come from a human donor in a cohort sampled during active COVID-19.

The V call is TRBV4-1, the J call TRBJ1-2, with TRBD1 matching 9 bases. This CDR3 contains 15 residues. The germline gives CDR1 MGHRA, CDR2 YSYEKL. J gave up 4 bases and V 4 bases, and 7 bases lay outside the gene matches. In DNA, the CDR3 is TGCGCCAGCAGCCCTGGGACAGGGTGGGCCTATGGCTACACCTTC. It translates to CASSPGTGWAYGYTF.

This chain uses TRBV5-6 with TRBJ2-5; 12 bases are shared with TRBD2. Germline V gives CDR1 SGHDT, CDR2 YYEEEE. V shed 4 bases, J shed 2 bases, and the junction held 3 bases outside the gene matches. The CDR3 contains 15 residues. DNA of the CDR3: TGTGCCAGCAGCGCCGGACTAGCGGGGCAAGAGACCCAGTACTTC. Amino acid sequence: CASSAGLAGQETQYF.

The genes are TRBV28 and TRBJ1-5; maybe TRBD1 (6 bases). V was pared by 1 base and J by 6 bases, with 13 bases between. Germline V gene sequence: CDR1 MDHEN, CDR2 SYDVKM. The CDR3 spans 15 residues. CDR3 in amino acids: CASSLFQGLSQPQHF. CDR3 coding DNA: TGTGCCAGCAGTTTATTTCAGGGGTTGAGTCAGCCCCAGCATTTT.

CDR3 residues: CAWQGINRMTEAFF. The CDR3 DNA follows: TGTGCCTGGCAGGGTATCAACAGGATGACTGAAGCTTTCTTT. The chain carries TRBV30 and TRBJ1-1; tentative D call: TRBD1 (5 bases). CDR3 length: 14 amino acids. Trimming pared 5 bases from V and 5 bases from J, leaving 18 bases between. Germline CDR1 is GTSNPN and CDR2 is SVGIG (reference sequence).

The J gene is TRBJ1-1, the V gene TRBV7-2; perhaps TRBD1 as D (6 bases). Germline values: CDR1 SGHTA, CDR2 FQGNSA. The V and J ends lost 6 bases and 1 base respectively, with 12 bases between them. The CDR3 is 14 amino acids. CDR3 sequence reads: CASRHRTANTEAFF. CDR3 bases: TGTGCCAGCAGACATAGGACAGCGAACACTGAAGCTTTCTTT.

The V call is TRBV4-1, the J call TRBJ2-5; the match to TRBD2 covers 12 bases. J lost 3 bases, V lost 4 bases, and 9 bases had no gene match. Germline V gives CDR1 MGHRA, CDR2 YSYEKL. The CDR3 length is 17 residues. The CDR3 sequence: CASSLAPASGGEETQYF. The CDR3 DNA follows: TGCGCCAGCAGCCTAGCCCCGGCTAGCGGGGGGGAAGAGACCCAGTACTTC.

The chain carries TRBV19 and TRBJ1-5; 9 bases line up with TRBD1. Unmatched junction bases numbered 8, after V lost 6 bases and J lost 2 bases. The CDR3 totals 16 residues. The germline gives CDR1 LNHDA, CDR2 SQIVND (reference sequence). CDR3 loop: CASRNFTGGGNQPQHF. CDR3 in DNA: TGTGCCAGTAGGAACTTTACAGGGGGCGGCAATCAGCCCCAGCATTTT.

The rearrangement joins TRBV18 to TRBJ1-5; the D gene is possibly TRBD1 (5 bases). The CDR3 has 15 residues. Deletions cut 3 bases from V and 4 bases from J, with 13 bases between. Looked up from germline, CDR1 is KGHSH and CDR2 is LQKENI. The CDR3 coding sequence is TGTGCCAGCTCACCGGGTCAGGGTAGGAATCAGCCCCAGCATTTT. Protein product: CASSPGQGRNQPQHF.

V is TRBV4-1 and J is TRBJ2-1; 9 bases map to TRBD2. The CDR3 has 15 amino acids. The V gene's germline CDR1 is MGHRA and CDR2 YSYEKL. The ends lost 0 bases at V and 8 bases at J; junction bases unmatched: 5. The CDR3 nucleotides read TGCGCCAGCAGCCAAGAAGGGACTAGCATCGATGAGCAGTTCTTC. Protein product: CASSQEGTSIDEQFF.

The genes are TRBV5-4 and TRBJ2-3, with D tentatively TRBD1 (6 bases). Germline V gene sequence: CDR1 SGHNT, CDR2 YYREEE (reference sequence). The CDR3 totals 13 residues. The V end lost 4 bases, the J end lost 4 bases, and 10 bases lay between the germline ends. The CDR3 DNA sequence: TGTGCCAGCAGCCGTGACAGGCCAGATACGCAGTATTTT. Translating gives CASSRDRPDTQYF. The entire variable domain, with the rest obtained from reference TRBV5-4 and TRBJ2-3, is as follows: ETGVTQSPTHLIKTRGQQVTLRCSSQSGHNTVSWYQQALGQGPQFIFQYYREEENGRGNFPPRFSGLQFPNYSSELNVNALELDDSALYLCASSRDRPDTQYFGPGTRLTVL.

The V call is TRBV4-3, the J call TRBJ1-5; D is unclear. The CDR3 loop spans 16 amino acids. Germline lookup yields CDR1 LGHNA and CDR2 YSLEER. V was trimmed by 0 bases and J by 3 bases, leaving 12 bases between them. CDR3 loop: CASSQETGENNQPQHF. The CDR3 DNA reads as TGCGCCAGCAGCCAAGAGACCGGGGAGAACAATCAGCCCCAGCATTTT.

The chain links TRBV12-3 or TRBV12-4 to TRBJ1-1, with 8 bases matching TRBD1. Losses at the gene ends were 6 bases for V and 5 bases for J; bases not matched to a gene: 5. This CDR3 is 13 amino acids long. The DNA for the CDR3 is TGTGCCAGCAGCACACAGGGGGTTACTGAAGCTTTCTTT. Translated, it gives CASSTQGVTEAFF.

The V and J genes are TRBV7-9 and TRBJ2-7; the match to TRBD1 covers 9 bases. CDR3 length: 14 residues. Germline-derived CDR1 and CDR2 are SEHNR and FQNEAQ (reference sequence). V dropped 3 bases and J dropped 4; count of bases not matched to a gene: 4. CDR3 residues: CASSFRDRVYEQYF. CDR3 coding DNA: TGTGCCAGCAGCTTCCGGGACAGGGTGTACGAGCAGTACTTC.

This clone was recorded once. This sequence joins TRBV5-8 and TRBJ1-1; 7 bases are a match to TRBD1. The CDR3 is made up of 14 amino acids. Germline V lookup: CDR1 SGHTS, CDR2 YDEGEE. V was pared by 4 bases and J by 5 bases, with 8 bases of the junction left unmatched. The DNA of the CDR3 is TGTGCCAGCAGCCTTCCGACAGGGAGTACTGAAGCTTTCTTT. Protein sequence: CASSLPTGSTEAFF. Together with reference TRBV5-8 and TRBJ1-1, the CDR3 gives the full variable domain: EAGVTQSPTHLIKTRGQQATLRCSPISGHTSVYWYQQALGLGLQFLLWYDEGEERNRGNFPPRFSGRQFPNYSSELNVNALELEDSALYLCASSLPTGSTEAFFGQGTRLTVV.

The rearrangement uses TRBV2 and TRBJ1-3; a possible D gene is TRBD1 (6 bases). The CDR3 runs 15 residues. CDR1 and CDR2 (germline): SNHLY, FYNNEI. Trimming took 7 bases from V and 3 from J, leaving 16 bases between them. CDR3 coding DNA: TGTGCCAGCACCTCGTCGAGGGGGATTGGAAACACCATATATTTT. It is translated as CASTSSRGIGNTIYF.

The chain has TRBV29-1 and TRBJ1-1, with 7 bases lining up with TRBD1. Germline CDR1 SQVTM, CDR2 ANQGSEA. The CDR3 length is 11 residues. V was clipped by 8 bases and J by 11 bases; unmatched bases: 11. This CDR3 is CSLTAGTVAFF. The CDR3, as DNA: TGCAGCTTGACCGCCGGGACAGTGGCTTTCTTT.

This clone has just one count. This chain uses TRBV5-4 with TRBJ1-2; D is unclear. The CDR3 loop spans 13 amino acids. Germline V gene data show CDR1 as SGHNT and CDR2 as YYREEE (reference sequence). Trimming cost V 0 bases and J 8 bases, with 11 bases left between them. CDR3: CASSLGVVRGYTF. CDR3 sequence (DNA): TGTGCCAGCAGCTTGGGAGTGGTCCGGGGCTACACCTTC. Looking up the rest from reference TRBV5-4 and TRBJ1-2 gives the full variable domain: ETGVTQSPTHLIKTRGQQVTLRCSSQSGHNTVSWYQQALGQGPQFIFQYYREEENGRGNFPPRFSGLQFPNYSSELNVNALELDDSALYLCASSLGVVRGYTFGSGTRLTVV.

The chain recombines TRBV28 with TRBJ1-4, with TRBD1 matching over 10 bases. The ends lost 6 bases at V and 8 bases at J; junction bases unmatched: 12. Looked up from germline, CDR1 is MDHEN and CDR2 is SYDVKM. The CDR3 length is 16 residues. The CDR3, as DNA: TGTGCCAGCAGCTTTCCCCGGGACAGGGGAGACGAAAAACTGTTTTTT. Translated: CASSFPRDRGDEKLFF. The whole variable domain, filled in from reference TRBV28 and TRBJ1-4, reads DVKVTQSSRYLVKRTGEKVFLECVQDMDHENMFWYRQDPGLGLRLIYFSYDVKMKEKGDIPEGYSVSREKKERFSLILESASTNQTSMYLCASSFPRDRGDEKLFFGSGTQLSVL.

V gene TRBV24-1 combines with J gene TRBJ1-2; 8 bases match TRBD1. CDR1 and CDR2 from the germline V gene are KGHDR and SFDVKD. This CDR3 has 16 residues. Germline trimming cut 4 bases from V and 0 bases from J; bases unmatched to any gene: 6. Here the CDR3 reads CATSDPDRGPNYGYTF. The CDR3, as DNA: TGTGCCACCAGTGACCCAGACAGGGGACCTAACTATGGCTACACCTTC.

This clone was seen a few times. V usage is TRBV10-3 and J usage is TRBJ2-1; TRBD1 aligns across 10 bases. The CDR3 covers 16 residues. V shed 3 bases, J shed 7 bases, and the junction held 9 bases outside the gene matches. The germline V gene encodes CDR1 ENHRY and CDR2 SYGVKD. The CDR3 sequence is CAISEDRGLWYNEQFF. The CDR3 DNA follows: TGTGCCATCAGTGAAGACAGGGGGCTGTGGTATAATGAGCAGTTCTTC.

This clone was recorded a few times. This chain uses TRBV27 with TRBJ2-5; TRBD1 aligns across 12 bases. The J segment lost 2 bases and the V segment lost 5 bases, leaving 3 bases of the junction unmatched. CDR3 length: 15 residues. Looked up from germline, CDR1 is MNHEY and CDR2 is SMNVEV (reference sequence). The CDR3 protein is CASSGTGGPQETQYF. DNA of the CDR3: TGTGCCAGCAGTGGGACAGGGGGCCCTCAAGAGACCCAGTACTTC.

In nucleotides, the CDR3 is TGTGCCAGCAGCTTTCCGGGGACTGAAGCTTTCTTT. This translates into CASSFPGTEAFF. The chain uses TRBV7-2 and TRBJ1-1; D unclear. Trimming pared 3 bases from V and 5 bases from J, leaving 7 bases between. Germline CDR1 is SGHTA and CDR2 is FQGNSA. The length of the CDR3 is 12 residues.

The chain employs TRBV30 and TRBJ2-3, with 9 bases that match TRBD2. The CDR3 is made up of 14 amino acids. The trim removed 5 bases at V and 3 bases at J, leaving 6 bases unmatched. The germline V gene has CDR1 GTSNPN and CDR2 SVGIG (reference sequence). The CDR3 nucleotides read TGTGCCTGGGATTTCAGCGGGGGGACAGATACGCAGTATTTT. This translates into CAWDFSGGTDTQYF.

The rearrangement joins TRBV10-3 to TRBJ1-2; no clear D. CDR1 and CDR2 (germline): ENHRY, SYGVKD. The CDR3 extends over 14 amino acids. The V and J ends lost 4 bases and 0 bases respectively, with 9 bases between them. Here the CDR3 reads CAISGGSANYGYTF. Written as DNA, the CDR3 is TGTGCCATCAGTGGTGGAAGCGCTAACTATGGCTACACCTTC.

The CDR3 region is CASSITNNEQFF. Here the CDR3 DNA reads TGTGCCAGTAGTATAACTAACAATGAGCAGTTCTTC. V and J are TRBV19 and TRBJ2-1; no firm D call. The length of the CDR3 is 12 residues. V lost 2 bases, J lost 5 bases, and 4 bases lay in between. The germline CDR1 and CDR2 sequences are LNHDA and SQIVND (reference sequence).

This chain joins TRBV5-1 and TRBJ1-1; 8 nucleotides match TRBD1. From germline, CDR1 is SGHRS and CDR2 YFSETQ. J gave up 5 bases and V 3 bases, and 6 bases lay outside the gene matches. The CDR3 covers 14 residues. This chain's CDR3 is CASSSGQGWTEAFF. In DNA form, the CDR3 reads TGCGCCAGCAGCTCCGGACAGGGCTGGACTGAAGCTTTCTTT.

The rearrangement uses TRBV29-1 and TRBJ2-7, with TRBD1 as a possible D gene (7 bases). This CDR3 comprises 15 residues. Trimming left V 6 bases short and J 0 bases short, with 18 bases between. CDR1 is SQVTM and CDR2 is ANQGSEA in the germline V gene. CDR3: CSVWGRQGDSYEQYF. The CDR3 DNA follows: TGCAGCGTCTGGGGGAGGCAGGGGGACTCCTACGAGCAGTACTTC.

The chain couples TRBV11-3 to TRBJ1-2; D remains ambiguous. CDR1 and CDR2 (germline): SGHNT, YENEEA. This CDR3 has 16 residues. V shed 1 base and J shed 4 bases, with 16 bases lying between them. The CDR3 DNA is TGTGCCAGCAGCTTAGGGAGGGCCAGATACCCCTATGGCTACACCTTC. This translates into CASSLGRARYPYGYTF.

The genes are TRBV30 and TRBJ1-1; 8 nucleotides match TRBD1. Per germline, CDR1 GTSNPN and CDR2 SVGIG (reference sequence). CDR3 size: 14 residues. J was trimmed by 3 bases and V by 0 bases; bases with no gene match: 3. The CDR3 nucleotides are TGTGCCTGGAGTGTAACAGGGGGGGACACTGAAGCTTTCTTT. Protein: CAWSVTGGDTEAFF.

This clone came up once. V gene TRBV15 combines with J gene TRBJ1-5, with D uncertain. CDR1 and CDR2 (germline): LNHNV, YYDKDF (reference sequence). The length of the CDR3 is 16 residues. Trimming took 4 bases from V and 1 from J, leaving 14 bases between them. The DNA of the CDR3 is TGTGCCACCAGCACAAGCCTGGCAGCGAGCAATCAGCCCCAGCATTTT. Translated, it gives CATSTSLAASNQPQHF.